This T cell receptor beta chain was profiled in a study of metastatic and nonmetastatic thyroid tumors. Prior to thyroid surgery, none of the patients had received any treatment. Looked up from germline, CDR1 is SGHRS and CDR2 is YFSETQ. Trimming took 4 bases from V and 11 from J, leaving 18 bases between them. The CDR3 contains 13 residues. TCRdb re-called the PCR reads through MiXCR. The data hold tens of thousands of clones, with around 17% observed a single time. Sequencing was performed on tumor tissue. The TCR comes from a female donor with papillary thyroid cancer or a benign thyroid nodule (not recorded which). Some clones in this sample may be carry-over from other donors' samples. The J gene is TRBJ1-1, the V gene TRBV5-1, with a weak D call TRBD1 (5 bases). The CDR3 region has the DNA TGCGCCAGCAGCACCGGGGCGGCAGCTCAGGCTTTCTTT. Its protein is CASSTGAAAQAFF.